Following are 12 T cell receptor beta chains from one sample sequenced in a study of CD8 T cells in ankylosing spondylitis. No antigen has been assigned to these receptors. TCRdb re-called the 5' RACE reads with MiXCR, one entry per CDR3 protein. The repertoire holds 250,000 to 350,000 distinct CDR3 sequences, with roughly 8% as singletons. Study-wide results and limits: Several highly homologous variants made up a TCR beta motif, and this motif appeared characteristic of ankylosing spondylitis blood.

Sequenced: blood, either unsorted or a sorted T cell fraction (not recorded which). The receptors were gathered from a male donor with ankylosing spondylitis.

The V and J genes are TRBV7-9 and TRBJ2-3, with TRBD2 matching 7 bases. The CDR3 has 16 amino acids. J lost 6 bases, V lost 5 bases, and 14 bases had no gene match. The germline V gene encodes CDR1 SEHNR and CDR2 FQNEAQ (reference sequence). The CDR3 DNA reads TGTGCCAGCAGCCCGTTACTAGCGCGGCGTGGGGATACGCAGTATTTT. Residues: CASSPLLARRGDTQYF.

Many counts were recorded for this clonotype. The chain carries TRBV29-1 and TRBJ1-1; D is uncertain. The CDR3 length is 14 residues. Per the germline V gene, CDR1 is SQVTM and CDR2 is ANQGSEA. Trimming shortened V by 4 bases and J by 1 base, and 13 bases separated the two germline ends. The CDR3, as DNA: TGCAGCGTTGGGTCTCCCGGGAAGAACACTGAAGCTTTCTTT. This encodes CSVGSPGKNTEAFF.

A few counts support this clonotype. V gene TRBV11-2 combines with J gene TRBJ2-5; 8 nucleotides agree with TRBD2. V lost 5 bases, J lost 5 bases, and 13 bases stayed unmatched. Germline loops: CDR1 SGHAT, CDR2 FQNNGV. The length of the CDR3 is 16 residues. CDR3 region: CASSNAQRGRRETQYF. The DNA for the CDR3 is TGTGCCAGCAGCAATGCTCAGCGCGGGAGGCGGGAGACCCAGTACTTC.

This clonotype showed up just a few times. This rearrangement joins TRBV20-1 to TRBJ2-7; no firm D call. V lost 3 bases and J lost 5, with 11 bases in between. Germline CDR1 reads DFQATT; CDR2 reads SNEGSKA (reference sequence). The CDR3 length is 12 residues. CDR3 region: CSASERWDEQYF. The CDR3 DNA sequence: TGCAGTGCTAGTGAACGATGGGACGAGCAGTACTTC.

This clonotype has only a few counts. J is TRBJ2-5 and V is TRBV15; unclear D gene. Germline CDR1 and CDR2: LNHNV and YYDKDF (reference sequence). The V end was cut by 0 bases, the J end by 2 bases, with 4 bases between. CDR3 length: 13 amino acids. The CDR3 DNA is TGTGCCACCAGCAGAGATGGGCAAGAGACCCAGTACTTC. This sequence encodes CATSRDGQETQYF.

The genes are TRBV12-3 or TRBV12-4 and TRBJ2-2; D ambiguous. The CDR3 is made up of 14 amino acids. V was pared by 4 bases and J by 6 bases, with 12 bases between. The CDR3 DNA follows: TGTGCCAGCAGTTCGGGCAGGCCCCCCGGGGAGCTGTTTTTT. Its protein product is CASSSGRPPGELFF.

This clonotype was seen ten or more times. CDR3 residues: CASSLSMGNEQFF. The CDR3 DNA follows: TGCGCCAGCAGCTTGTCTATGGGCAATGAGCAGTTCTTC. The chain combines TRBV5-1 with TRBJ2-1, with D unresolved. Between the trimmed V and J ends, which lost 1 base and 6 bases, there was a span of 8 bases. The CDR3 extends over 13 amino acids. The V gene's germline CDR1 is SGHRS and CDR2 YFSETQ.

This clonotype was picked up many times. The J gene is TRBJ1-1, the V gene TRBV29-1; tentative D call: TRBD1 (5 bases). CDR3 size: 12 residues. V dropped 3 bases and J dropped 4 bases, with 9 bases sitting between them. Germline CDR1 reads SQVTM; CDR2 reads ANQGSEA. The CDR3 protein is CSVDPGSTEAFF. The CDR3 region has the DNA TGCAGCGTTGATCCAGGGTCCACTGAAGCTTTCTTT.

J is TRBJ1-2 and V is TRBV5-1; D may be TRBD1 (6 bases). The V and J ends lost 0 bases and 5 bases respectively, with 23 bases between them. The CDR3 totals 18 residues. Germline V lookup: CDR1 SGHRS, CDR2 YFSETQ. Here the CDR3 DNA reads TGCGCCAGCAGCTTGGCCCCCTCCACAGGGTCCCAAAATTATGGCTACACCTTC. Its translation is CASSLAPSTGSQNYGYTF.

This clonotype has more than one count but fewer than ten. V gene TRBV7-9 combines with J gene TRBJ2-2, with a possible D match to TRBD1 (5 bases). The CDR3 extends over 12 amino acids. With 10 bases removed from V and 11 bases from J, the gap between germline ends came to 17 bases. CDR1 is SEHNR and CDR2 is FQNEAQ in the germline V gene (reference sequence). This chain's CDR3 is CAIPGFDRELFF. The CDR3 coding sequence is TGTGCCATCCCAGGGTTTGATCGCGAGCTGTTTTTT.

This clonotype was seen only a few times. In DNA, the CDR3 is TGCAGTGCCGAGGAGGGGGAGCGTCTTCTAGATACGCAGTATTTT. Translation: CSAEEGERLLDTQYF. J is TRBJ2-3 and V is TRBV20-1, with D perhaps matching TRBD1 or TRBD2 (6 bases each). V was trimmed by 6 bases and J by 5 bases, leaving 21 bases between them. The germline V gene encodes CDR1 DFQATT and CDR2 SNEGSKA (reference sequence). The CDR3 length is 15 residues.

Note on this clonotype: A read error is possible here, since a much larger clone lies one base away. The chain links TRBV6-1 to TRBJ2-7; 8 nucleotides match TRBD2. This CDR3 region has 16 residues. Germline V CDR1 and CDR2: MNHNS, SASEGT. CDR3 in amino acids: CVSSDLGRANSYEQYF. The CDR3 DNA sequence: TGTGTCAGCAGTGACCTCGGGAGGGCCAATTCCTACGAGCAGTACTTC.